These T cell receptor beta chains were read from a single sample in a study of CD8+ T cells in alopecia areata. Libraries were prepared by immunoSEQ multiplex PCR; TCRdb keeps only in-frame clonotypes and omits some of them. The data show roughly 100,000 clones, around 60% seen once. The sample was CD4+ T cells sorted from blood. These receptors originate from a human donor in good health. Each CDR3 is given with its conserved first and last residue.

>TRBV7-8|TRBJ2-7
CASSLASGGSYEQYF
>TRBV5-1|TRBJ1-2
CASSLEAGYGYTF
>TRBV27|TRBJ1-5
CASSQGYSNQPQHF
>TRBV18|TRBJ2-1
CASSPRQTFYNEQFF
>TRBV9|TRBJ2-7
CASSVGGDSYEQYF
>TRBV28|TRBJ1-1
CASRPGDRGRGTEAFF
>TRBV7-2|TRBJ1-2
CASSLAFRGYGYTF
>TRBV27|TRBJ2-5
CASGGRETQYF
>TRBV2|TRBJ1-1
CASSGGTGLEAFF
>TRBV29-1|TRBJ2-2
CSVTGISNTGELFF
>TRBV6-5|TRBJ1-2
CASSPSSGPGYTF
>TRBV5-1|TRBJ2-3
CASSFGLAGAWTDTQYF